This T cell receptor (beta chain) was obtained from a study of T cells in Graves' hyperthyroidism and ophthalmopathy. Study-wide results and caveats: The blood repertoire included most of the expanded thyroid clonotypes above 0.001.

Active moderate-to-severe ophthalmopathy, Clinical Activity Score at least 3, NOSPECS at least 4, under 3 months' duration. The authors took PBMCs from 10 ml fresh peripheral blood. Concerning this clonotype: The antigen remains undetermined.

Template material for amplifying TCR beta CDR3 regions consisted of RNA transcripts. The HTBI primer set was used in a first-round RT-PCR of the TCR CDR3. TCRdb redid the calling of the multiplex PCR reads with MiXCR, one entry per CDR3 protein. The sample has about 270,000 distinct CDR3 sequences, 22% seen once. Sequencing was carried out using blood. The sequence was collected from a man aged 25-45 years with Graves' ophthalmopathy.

The CDR3, as DNA: TGTGCCAGCGACCTCACAGGTTTGAACACCGGGGAGCTGTTTTTT. Protein: CASDLTGLNTGELFF. The rearrangement uses TRBV12-3 or TRBV12-4 and TRBJ2-2, with a tentative D call TRBD1 (5 bases). Trimming shortened V by 8 bases and J by 1 base, and 14 bases separated the two germline ends. The CDR3 sequence is 15 residues long.